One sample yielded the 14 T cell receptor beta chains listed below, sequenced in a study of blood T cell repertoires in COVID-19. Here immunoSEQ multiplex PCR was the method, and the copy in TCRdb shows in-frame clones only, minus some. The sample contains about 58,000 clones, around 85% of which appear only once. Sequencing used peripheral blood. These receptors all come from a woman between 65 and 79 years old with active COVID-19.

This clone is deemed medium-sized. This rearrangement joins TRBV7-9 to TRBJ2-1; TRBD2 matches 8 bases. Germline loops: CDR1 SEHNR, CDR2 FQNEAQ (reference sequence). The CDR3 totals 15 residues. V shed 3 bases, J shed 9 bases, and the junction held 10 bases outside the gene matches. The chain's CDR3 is CASSFLSGSSSEQFF. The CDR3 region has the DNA TGTGCCAGCAGCTTTCTAAGCGGGAGTTCGAGTGAGCAGTTCTTC.

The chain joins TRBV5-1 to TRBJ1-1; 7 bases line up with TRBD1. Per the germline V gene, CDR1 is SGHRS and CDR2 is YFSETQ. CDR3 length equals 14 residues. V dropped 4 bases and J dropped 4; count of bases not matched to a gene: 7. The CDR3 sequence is CASSSTGVSTEAFF. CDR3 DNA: TGCGCCAGCAGCAGCACAGGGGTGAGCACTGAAGCTTTCTTT. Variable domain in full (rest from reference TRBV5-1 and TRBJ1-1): KAGVTQTPRYLIKTRGQQVTLSCSPISGHRSVSWYQQTPGQGLQFLFEYFSETQRNKGNFPGRFSGRQFSNSRSEMNVSTLELGDSALYLCASSSTGVSTEAFFGQGTRLTVV.

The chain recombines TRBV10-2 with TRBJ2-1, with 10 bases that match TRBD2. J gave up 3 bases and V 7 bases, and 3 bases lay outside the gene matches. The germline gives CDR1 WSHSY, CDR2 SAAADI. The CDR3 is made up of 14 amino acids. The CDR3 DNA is TGCGCCAGCAATCCTAGCGGGGGCTACAATGAGCAGTTCTTC. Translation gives CASNPSGGYNEQFF.

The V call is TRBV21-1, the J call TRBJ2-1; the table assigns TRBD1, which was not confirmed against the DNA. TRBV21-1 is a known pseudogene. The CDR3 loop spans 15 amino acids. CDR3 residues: CASSKGGQSYNEQFF. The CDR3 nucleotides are TGTGCCAGCAGCAAAGGGGGACAGTCCTACAATGAGCAGTTCTTC.

CDR3 sequence reads: CASSGLAGDNTGELFF. The CDR3 region has the DNA TGTGCCAGCAGCGGACTAGCGGGCGACAACACCGGGGAGCTGTTTTTT. The rearrangement uses TRBV2 and TRBJ2-2, with 11 bases identical to TRBD2. CDR1 is SNHLY and CDR2 is FYNNEI in the germline V gene. With V trimmed by 6 bases and J by 2 bases, 5 bases remained unmatched. The CDR3 loop spans 16 amino acids.

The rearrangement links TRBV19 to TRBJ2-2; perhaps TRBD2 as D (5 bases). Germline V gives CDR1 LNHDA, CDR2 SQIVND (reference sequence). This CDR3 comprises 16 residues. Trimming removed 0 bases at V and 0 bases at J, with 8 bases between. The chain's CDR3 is CASSIDRGSNTGELFF. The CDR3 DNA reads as TGTGCCAGTAGTATAGATCGAGGGTCGAACACCGGGGAGCTGTTTTTT.

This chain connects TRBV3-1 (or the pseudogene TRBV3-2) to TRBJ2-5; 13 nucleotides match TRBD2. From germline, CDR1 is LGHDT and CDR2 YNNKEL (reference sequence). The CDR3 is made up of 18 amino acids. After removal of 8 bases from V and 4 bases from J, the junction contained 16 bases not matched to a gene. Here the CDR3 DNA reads TGTGCCAGCCCCTCCTTTAGGAGGACTAGCGGGAGAGGAGAGACCCAGTACTTC. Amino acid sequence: CASPSFRRTSGRGETQYF.

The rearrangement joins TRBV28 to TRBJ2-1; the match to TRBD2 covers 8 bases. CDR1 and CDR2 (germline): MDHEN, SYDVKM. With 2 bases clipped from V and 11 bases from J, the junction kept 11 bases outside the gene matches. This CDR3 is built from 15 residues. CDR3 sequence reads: CASSLPLGSGMKQFF. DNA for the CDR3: TGTGCCAGCAGTTTACCGTTGGGTAGCGGGATGAAGCAGTTCTTC.

The CDR3 DNA sequence: TGCGCCAGCAGCTTGGTTGTGGGAGAAGACACTGAAGCTTTCTTT. Translating it yields CASSLVVGEDTEAFF. The rearrangement uses TRBV5-1 and TRBJ1-1; no reliable D call. The CDR3 covers 15 residues. V dropped 0 bases and J dropped 3 bases, with 12 bases sitting between them. Germline-derived CDR1 and CDR2 are SGHRS and YFSETQ.

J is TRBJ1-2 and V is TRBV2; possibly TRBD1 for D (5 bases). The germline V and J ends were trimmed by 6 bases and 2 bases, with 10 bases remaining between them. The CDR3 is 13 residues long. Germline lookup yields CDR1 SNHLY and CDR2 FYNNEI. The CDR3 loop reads CASRRRGNYGYTF. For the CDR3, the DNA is TGTGCCAGCAGGCGCCGGGGGAACTATGGCTACACCTTC.

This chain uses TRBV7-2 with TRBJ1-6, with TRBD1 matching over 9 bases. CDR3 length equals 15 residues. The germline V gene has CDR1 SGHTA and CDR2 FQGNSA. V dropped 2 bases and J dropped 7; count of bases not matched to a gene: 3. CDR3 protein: CASSLSTGGNSPLHF. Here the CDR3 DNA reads TGTGCCAGCAGCTTATCGACAGGGGGGAATTCACCCCTCCACTTT.

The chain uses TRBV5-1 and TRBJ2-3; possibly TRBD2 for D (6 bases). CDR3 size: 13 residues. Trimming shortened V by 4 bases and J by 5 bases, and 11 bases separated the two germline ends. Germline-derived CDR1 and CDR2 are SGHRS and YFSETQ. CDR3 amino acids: CASSPLGGDTQYF. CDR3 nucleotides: TGCGCCAGCAGCCCCCTGGGGGGAGATACGCAGTATTTT.

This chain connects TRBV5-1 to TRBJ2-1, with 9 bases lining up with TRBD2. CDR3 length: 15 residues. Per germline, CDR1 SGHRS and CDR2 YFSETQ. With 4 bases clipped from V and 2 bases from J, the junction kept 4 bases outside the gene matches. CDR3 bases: TGCGCCAGCAGCCGGGGACTAGCCCCCTACAATGAGCAGTTCTTC. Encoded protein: CASSRGLAPYNEQFF.

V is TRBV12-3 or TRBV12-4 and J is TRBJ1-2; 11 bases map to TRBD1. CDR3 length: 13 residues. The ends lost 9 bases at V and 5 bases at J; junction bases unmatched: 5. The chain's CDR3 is CASSGTGGYGYTF. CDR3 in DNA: TGTGCCAGTTCCGGGACAGGGGGTTATGGCTACACCTTC.